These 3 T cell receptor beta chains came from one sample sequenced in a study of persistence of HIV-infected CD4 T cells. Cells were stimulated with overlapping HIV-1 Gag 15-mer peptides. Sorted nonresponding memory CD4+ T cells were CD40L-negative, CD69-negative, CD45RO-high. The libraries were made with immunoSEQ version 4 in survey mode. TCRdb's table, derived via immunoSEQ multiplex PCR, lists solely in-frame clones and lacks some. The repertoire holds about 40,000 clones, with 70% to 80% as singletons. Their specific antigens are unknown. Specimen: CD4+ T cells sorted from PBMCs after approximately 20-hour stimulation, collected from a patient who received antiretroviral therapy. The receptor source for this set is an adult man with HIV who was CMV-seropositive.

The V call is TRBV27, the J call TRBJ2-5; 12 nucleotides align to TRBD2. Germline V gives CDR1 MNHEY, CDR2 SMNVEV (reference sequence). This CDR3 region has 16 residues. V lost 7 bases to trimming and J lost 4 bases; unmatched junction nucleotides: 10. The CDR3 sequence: CASMKSSGRGGETQYF. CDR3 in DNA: TGTGCCAGCATGAAATCTAGCGGGAGGGGTGGAGAGACCCAGTACTTC.

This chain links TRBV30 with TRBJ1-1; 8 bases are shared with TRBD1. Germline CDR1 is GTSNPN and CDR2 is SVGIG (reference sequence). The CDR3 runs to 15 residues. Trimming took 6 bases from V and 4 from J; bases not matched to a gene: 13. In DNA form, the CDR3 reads TGTGCCTGTACCGATGCAGGGGGCTGGGCCACTGAAGCTTTCTTT. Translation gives CACTDAGGWATEAFF.

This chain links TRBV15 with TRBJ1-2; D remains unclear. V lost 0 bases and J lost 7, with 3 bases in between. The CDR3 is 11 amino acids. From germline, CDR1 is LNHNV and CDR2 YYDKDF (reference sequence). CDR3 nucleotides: TGTGCCACCAGCAGAGAGGGTGGCTACACCTTC. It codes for CATSREGGYTF.